These 29 T cell receptor beta chains share one sample of origin, sequenced in a study of T-cell memory formation after mild COVID-19. In TCRdb, the 5' RACE reads were re-called with MiXCR into one record per CDR3 protein. The data hold under 90,000 distinct CDR3 sequences, with approximately 15% observed a single time. Source material: PBMCs or a T cell subset sorted from them (not recorded which). These TCRs come from an adult woman who had mild COVID-19 (a few samples of this study predate the infection). Cell type and time point are not known.

A few counts support this clonotype. The chain links TRBV14 to TRBJ2-1, with D perhaps TRBD2 (6 bases). The CDR3 consists of 13 residues. The V gene lost 3 bases and the J gene lost 10 bases, with 13 bases spanning the gap. From germline, CDR1 is SGHDN and CDR2 FVKESK. Written as DNA, the CDR3 is TGTGCCAGCAGCCACTTACTAGCTGGCGAGCAGTTCTTC. As protein: CASSHLLAGEQFF. Combining the CDR3 with reference TRBV14 and TRBJ2-1 gives the whole variable domain EAGVTQFPSHSVIEKGQTVTLRCDPISGHDNLYWYRRVMGKEIKFLLHFVKESKQDESGMPNNRFLAERTGGTYSTLKVQPAELEDSGVYFCASSHLLAGEQFFGPGTRLTVL.

This sequence joins TRBV18 and TRBJ2-2; 7 bases are shared with TRBD1. V shed 4 bases and J 4 bases; nucleotides not matched to a gene: 15. This CDR3 contains 18 residues. CDR1 KGHSH and CDR2 LQKENI come from the germline V gene. CDR3 DNA sequence: TGTGCCAGCTCACTGCCGGGGATGCCCGGGACAGCCACCGGGGAGCTGTTTTTT. As protein: CASSLPGMPGTATGELFF.

By its share, this clonotype is medium-sized. CDR3 DNA sequence: TGTGCCAGCAGTTCGTTGAGGGAGTACCCCACAGATACGCAGTATTTT. It codes for CASSSLREYPTDTQYF. V and J are TRBV19 and TRBJ2-3; D perhaps matches TRBD2 (5 bases). Deletions cut 9 bases from V and 2 bases from J, with 21 bases between. CDR1 and CDR2 (germline): LNHDA, SQIVND (reference sequence). The CDR3 has 16 amino acids.

The rearrangement joins TRBV6-6 to TRBJ2-1; 8 bases map to TRBD1. The CDR3 covers 17 residues. The V segment lost 0 bases and the J segment 7 bases; nucleotides outside the gene matches: 11. Per germline, CDR1 MNHNY and CDR2 SVGAGI (reference sequence). The DNA for the CDR3 is TGTGCCAGCAGTTACTCGATTCAGAGGGACAGGTATAATGAGCAGTTCTTC. This encodes CASSYSIQRDRYNEQFF.

The rearrangement uses TRBV5-6 and TRBJ2-7, with 13 positions matching TRBD2. The CDR3 sequence is 17 residues long. After removal of 2 bases from V and 3 bases from J, the junction contained 8 bases not matched to a gene. Germline values: CDR1 SGHDT, CDR2 YYEEEE. The CDR3 loop reads CASSFGLAGDVSYEQYF. The CDR3, as DNA: TGTGCCAGCAGCTTTGGACTAGCGGGAGACGTAAGCTACGAGCAGTACTTC. Filled out from reference TRBV5-6 and TRBJ2-7, the complete variable domain reads DAGVTQSPTHLIKTRGQQVTLRCSPKSGHDTVSWYQQALGQGPQFIFQYYEEEERQRGNFPDRFSGHQFPNYSSELNVNALLLGDSALYLCASSFGLAGDVSYEQYFGPGTRLTVT.

This clonotype was found a few times. The CDR3 nucleotides are TGTGCCAGCAGCTTAACGTTCGAGCAGTACTTC. Translation gives CASSLTFEQYF. The gene calls are TRBV7-9 and TRBJ2-7; no definite D call. This CDR3 spans 11 amino acids. CDR1 and CDR2 from the germline V gene are SEHNR and FQNEAQ (reference sequence). V lost 2 bases and J 6 bases, leaving 5 bases between the germline ends. Complete variable domain (other parts from reference TRBV7-9 and TRBJ2-7): DTGVSQNPRHKITKRGQNVTFRCDPISEHNRLYWYRQTLGQGPEFLTYFQNEAQLEKSRLLSDRFSAERPKGSFSTLEIQRTEQGDSAMYLCASSLTFEQYFGPGTRLTVT.

The chain combines TRBV20-1 with TRBJ2-1; 9 nucleotides match TRBD1. The CDR3 contains 15 residues. Germline trimming cut 1 base from V and 4 bases from J; bases unmatched to any gene: 5. Germline-derived CDR1 and CDR2 are DFQATT and SNEGSKA (reference sequence). CDR3 in amino acids: CSARGQGELYNEQFF. The DNA for the CDR3 is TGCAGTGCTAGAGGACAGGGGGAACTTTACAATGAGCAGTTCTTC.

This clonotype was seen more than once but under ten times. The V call is TRBV6-4, the J call TRBJ2-3, with 7 bases aligning to TRBD2. The ends lost 2 bases at V and 5 bases at J; junction bases unmatched: 7. CDR1 and CDR2 (germline): MRHNA, SNTAGT. The CDR3 has 15 residues. The CDR3 here is CASSDGREYGDTQYF. CDR3 DNA sequence: TGTGCCAGCAGTGACGGGCGGGAGTATGGAGATACGCAGTATTTT.

The sample holds a few counts of this clonotype. The J gene is TRBJ1-6, the V gene TRBV3-1; D ambiguous. The CDR3 runs 18 residues. Trimming pared 3 bases from V and 4 bases from J, leaving 19 bases between. Per the germline V gene, CDR1 is LGHDT and CDR2 is YNNKEL (reference sequence). The CDR3, as DNA: TGTGCCAGCAGCCACCCGACCGATGTATACTCTTATAATTCACCCCTCCACTTT. This encodes CASSHPTDVYSYNSPLHF.

The gene calls are TRBV27 and TRBJ2-7; 11 bases are shared with TRBD2. Germline CDR1 and CDR2: MNHEY and SMNVEV (reference sequence). The CDR3 spans 17 residues. V trimming: 5 bases; J trimming: 6 bases; junction bases outside the gene matches: 15. The CDR3 reads CASSPRGIAGGPPEQYF. The CDR3 DNA reads as TGTGCCAGCAGTCCACGGGGTATAGCGGGAGGGCCCCCCGAGCAGTACTTC.

This clonotype was seen a few times. The rearrangement joins TRBV27 to TRBJ1-2, with D perhaps matching TRBD1 (5 bases). The CDR3 consists of 12 residues. The ends were cut back, 6 bases at V and 2 bases at J, with 7 bases in the middle. The V gene's germline CDR1 is MNHEY and CDR2 SMNVEV (reference sequence). The CDR3 DNA is TGTGCCAGCAGGCAGGGAAACTATGGCTACACCTTC. Translating it yields CASRQGNYGYTF.

The chain links TRBV12-3 or TRBV12-4 to TRBJ2-4; D uncertain. This CDR3 has 15 amino acids. V gave up 3 bases and J gave up 1 base, with 10 bases separating them. CDR3 region: CASSLKGWAKNIQYF. In DNA, the CDR3 is TGTGCCAGCAGTTTGAAGGGTTGGGCCAAAAACATTCAGTACTTC.

This clonotype was observed a handful of times. The CDR3 is CASSLPRAADTQYF. CDR3 in DNA: TGTGCCAGCAGCTTGCCTAGGGCCGCAGATACGCAGTATTTT. The genes are TRBV5-4 and TRBJ2-3; D is ambiguous. Per the germline V gene, CDR1 is SGHNT and CDR2 is YYREEE (reference sequence). V dropped 1 base and J dropped 4 bases, with 10 bases sitting between them. CDR3 length: 14 residues.

This clonotype has a handful of counts. The V and J genes are TRBV7-9 and TRBJ2-1, with D maybe TRBD2 (5 bases). V was cut by 0 bases and J by 3 bases, with 9 bases left in between. The CDR3 sequence is 15 residues long. The germline gives CDR1 SEHNR, CDR2 FQNEAQ (reference sequence). The CDR3 sequence is CASSLALDGYNEQFF. In DNA form, the CDR3 reads TGTGCCAGCAGCTTAGCACTAGATGGCTACAATGAGCAGTTCTTC. Variable domain in full (rest from reference TRBV7-9 and TRBJ2-1): DTGVSQNPRHKITKRGQNVTFRCDPISEHNRLYWYRQTLGQGPEFLTYFQNEAQLEKSRLLSDRFSAERPKGSFSTLEIQRTEQGDSAMYLCASSLALDGYNEQFFGPGTRLTVL.

This clonotype was detected a few times. V is TRBV7-2 and J is TRBJ2-4; TRBD1 might be the D (6 bases). Germline V gives CDR1 SGHTA, CDR2 FQGNSA. The CDR3 runs 14 residues. Trimming left V 5 bases short and J 8 bases short, with 16 bases between. CDR3 DNA sequence: TGTGCCAGCAGCCCCCGCTCACCAGGGGACATTCAGTACTTC. Encoded protein: CASSPRSPGDIQYF.

The J gene is TRBJ2-1, the V gene TRBV9; 9 bases fit TRBD2. Looked up from germline, CDR1 is SGDLS and CDR2 is YYNGEE. The CDR3 is made up of 15 amino acids. Trimming removed 5 bases from V and 3 bases from J; junction bases left unmatched: 6. CDR3 in amino acids: CASRGGGAGYNEQFF. Written as DNA, the CDR3 is TGTGCCAGCAGAGGCGGGGGGGCCGGCTACAATGAGCAGTTCTTC.

The chain carries TRBV29-1 and TRBJ1-2; 9 positions match TRBD1. V shed 4 bases and J 2 bases; nucleotides not matched to a gene: 14. Germline V lookup: CDR1 SQVTM, CDR2 ANQGSEA. CDR3 length: 17 amino acids. The CDR3 region is CSVGPPMDRGYNYGYTF. The CDR3 DNA follows: TGCAGCGTTGGGCCTCCCATGGACAGGGGATACAACTATGGCTACACCTTC.

This chain links TRBV7-8 with TRBJ2-7, with TRBD1 matching over 8 bases. The CDR3 extends over 14 amino acids. CDR1 and CDR2 (germline): SGHVS, FQNEAQ. The J segment lost 4 bases and the V segment lost 4 bases, leaving 6 bases of the junction unmatched. The CDR3 DNA sequence: TGTGCCAGCAGCTCTTACAGGGGGGATTACGAGCAGTACTTC. Protein sequence: CASSSYRGDYEQYF.

CDR3 protein: CAWSVEEGNYGYTF. The CDR3 DNA sequence: TGTGCCTGGAGTGTCGAGGAGGGAAACTATGGCTACACCTTC. This rearrangement joins TRBV30 to TRBJ1-2, with D unclear. Trimming took 0 bases from V and 2 from J, leaving 10 bases between them. The CDR3 runs 14 residues. Germline V gives CDR1 GTSNPN, CDR2 SVGIG (reference sequence).

This clonotype was seen a few times. The chain couples TRBV13 to TRBJ2-3; 12 nucleotides match TRBD2. Germline CDR1 PRHDT, CDR2 FYEKMQ (reference sequence). The CDR3 consists of 15 residues. The ends lost 5 bases at V and 5 bases at J; junction bases unmatched: 5. This CDR3 reads CASSPRGLAGDTQYF. CDR3 DNA sequence: TGTGCCAGCAGCCCACGGGGACTAGCGGGAGATACGCAGTATTTT.

This clonotype was counted ten times or more. The CDR3 sequence: CATSRDRGDLQYF. Here the CDR3 DNA reads TGTGCCACCAGCAGAGACCGGGGTGACCTTCAGTACTTC. The chain combines TRBV15 with TRBJ2-4; possible D gene TRBD2, 5 bases. This CDR3 is built from 13 residues. The V gene's germline CDR1 is LNHNV and CDR2 YYDKDF (reference sequence). Between the trimmed V and J ends, which lost 0 bases and 11 bases, there was a span of 11 bases.

The chain links TRBV4-3 to TRBJ1-1, with D tentatively TRBD1 (5 bases). Trimming cost V 0 bases and J 5 bases, with 10 bases left between them. The CDR3 length is 14 residues. CDR1 LGHNA and CDR2 YSLEER come from the germline V gene. CDR3 DNA sequence: TGCGCCAGCAGCCAAGATCAGGGAGAGACTGAAGCTTTCTTT. It yields the protein CASSQDQGETEAFF.

This clonotype was recorded a few times. The rearrangement joins TRBV6-5 to TRBJ1-1; D unclear. The CDR3 contains 12 residues. Germline lookup yields CDR1 MNHEY and CDR2 SVGAGI. V was clipped by 6 bases and J by 3 bases, with 8 bases between them. The DNA for the CDR3 is TGTGCCAGCAGGCTCGGGGACACTGAAGCTTTCTTT. It is translated as CASRLGDTEAFF.

The rearrangement links TRBV7-9 to TRBJ2-1, with 7 bases aligning to TRBD2. The J segment lost 5 bases and the V segment lost 5 bases, leaving 12 bases of the junction unmatched. The CDR3 totals 16 residues. The germline V gene has CDR1 SEHNR and CDR2 FQNEAQ (reference sequence). CDR3 region: CASSPTRLAEDNEQFF. The CDR3 coding sequence is TGTGCCAGCAGCCCCACCCGACTAGCCGAGGACAATGAGCAGTTCTTC.

The J gene is TRBJ2-2, the V gene TRBV20-1; D might be TRBD1 (5 bases). The length of the CDR3 is 16 residues. V was cut by 3 bases and J by 4 bases, with 18 bases left in between. Germline lookup yields CDR1 DFQATT and CDR2 SNEGSKA (reference sequence). In DNA form, the CDR3 reads TGCAGTGCTAGCGCCAGGGTGTCAGCGATCACCGGGGAGCTGTTTTTT. Translation gives CSASARVSAITGELFF.

This clonotype was observed a few times. V and J are TRBV7-9 and TRBJ2-3, with 11 bases that match TRBD2. The CDR3 spans 17 residues. Germline CDR1 SEHNR, CDR2 FQNEAQ (reference sequence). V lost 5 bases to trimming and J lost 2 bases; unmatched junction nucleotides: 9. For the CDR3, the DNA is TGTGCCAGCAGCGCGAGACCGGGACTAGCGGCCACAGATACGCAGTATTTT. Its protein product is CASSARPGLAATDTQYF.

There are a few counts of this clonotype. This chain links TRBV28 with TRBJ2-1; the D gene is possibly TRBD1 (7 bases). CDR1 and CDR2 from the germline V gene are MDHEN and SYDVKM. Trimming shortened V by 5 bases and J by 5 bases, and 19 bases separated the two germline ends. This CDR3 has 16 amino acids. The CDR3 DNA sequence: TGTGCCAGCAGTCCCTCGACAGGGACTCCTAACAATGAGCAGTTCTTC. It codes for CASSPSTGTPNNEQFF.

The chain uses TRBV24-1 and TRBJ2-7; D perhaps matches TRBD1 (5 bases). This CDR3 spans 14 amino acids. Germline V lookup: CDR1 KGHDR, CDR2 SFDVKD. V was clipped by 9 bases and J by 1 base, with 15 bases between them. As DNA, the CDR3 is TGTGCCACCGCCGTGGGCGACAGTTCCTACGAGCAGTACTTC. It encodes CATAVGDSSYEQYF.

Written as DNA, the CDR3 is TGTGCCAGCAGTCGGGCGGAGGGGGCGCATGAGCAGTTCTTC. Amino acid sequence: CASSRAEGAHEQFF. V is TRBV28 and J is TRBJ2-1, with TRBD1 as a possible D gene (7 bases). CDR3 length equals 14 residues. Trimming stripped 5 bases from V and 8 bases from J, with 16 bases between. The V gene's germline CDR1 is MDHEN and CDR2 SYDVKM. The full variable domain, completed using reference TRBV28 and TRBJ2-1, is DVKVTQSSRYLVKRTGEKVFLECVQDMDHENMFWYRQDPGLGLRLIYFSYDVKMKEKGDIPEGYSVSREKKERFSLILESASTNQTSMYLCASSRAEGAHEQFFGPGTRLTVL.